The 14 T cell receptor beta chains below come from one sample, sequenced in a study of blood T cell repertoires in COVID-19. The repertoire was sequenced with immunoSEQ multiplex PCR; TCRdb's copy has only in-frame clones and lacks some. The sample has about 280,000 clones; roughly 90% are singletons. The sequenced material came from peripheral blood. Receptor source: a man aged 18 to 35 with active or convalescent COVID-19.

Comment on this clone: Other DNA sequences in this sample translate to the same CDR3. V usage is TRBV4-1 and J usage is TRBJ1-1; maybe TRBD1 (6 bases). Trimming cost V 3 bases and J 1 base, with 6 bases left between them. This CDR3 region has 13 residues. CDR1 MGHRA and CDR2 YSYEKL come from the germline V gene. The CDR3 bases are TGCGCCAGCAGCCAGGGGGCGAACACTGAAGCTTTCTTT. It yields the protein CASSQGANTEAFF.

The gene calls are TRBV10-3 and TRBJ1-1; D is undetermined. In germline, CDR1 is ENHRY, CDR2 SYGVKD. The CDR3 totals 13 residues. Trimming stripped 7 bases from V and 6 bases from J, with 15 bases between. The CDR3 is CAIKENQVSEAFF. CDR3 DNA: TGTGCCATCAAGGAAAACCAGGTATCTGAAGCTTTCTTT.

This chain connects TRBV7-8 to TRBJ1-2, with 8 bases that match TRBD1. This CDR3 has 17 residues. Germline V gives CDR1 SGHVS, CDR2 FQNEAQ. Trimming took 5 bases from V and 4 from J; bases not matched to a gene: 15. In DNA form, the CDR3 reads TGTGCCAGCAGCGCAGAGGTGGGGACAGGTCTCTCCTATGGCTACACCTTC. Encoded protein: CASSAEVGTGLSYGYTF.

This chain joins TRBV18 and TRBJ2-1; no firm D call. Per the germline V gene, CDR1 is KGHSH and CDR2 is LQKENI. This CDR3 region has 12 residues. The V end was cut by 5 bases, the J end by 9 bases, with 11 bases between. The CDR3 region has the DNA TGTGCCAGCTCATCCAAATCGGTTGAGCAGTTCTTC. Protein product: CASSSKSVEQFF.

The CDR3 DNA reads as TGTGCCAGCAGCTACCGGGGGGGCCAAGAGACCCAGTACTTC. Its translation is CASSYRGGQETQYF. The chain combines TRBV5-6 with TRBJ2-5, with TRBD2 matching over 8 bases. V was clipped by 3 bases and J by 1 base; unmatched bases: 2. The CDR3 length is 14 residues. Germline lookup yields CDR1 SGHDT and CDR2 YYEEEE.

CDR3 DNA: TGTGCCAGCTCACGGGACAGCTTTAGTCACCTCAGCAATCAGCCCCAGCATTTT. Translation gives CASSRDSFSHLSNQPQHF. The genes are TRBV18 and TRBJ1-5, with 7 bases identical to TRBD1. The germline gives CDR1 KGHSH, CDR2 LQKENI. Trimming at V came to 4 bases and at J to 1 base, leaving 13 bases not matched to a gene. This CDR3 is 18 amino acids long.

The chain employs TRBV3-1 (or the pseudogene TRBV3-2) and TRBJ2-7; 9 bases fit TRBD1. Germline values: CDR1 LGHDT, CDR2 YNNKEL (reference sequence). J was trimmed by 5 bases and V by 8 bases; bases with no gene match: 7. The CDR3 is 13 amino acids. The CDR3 region is CASAYRGRDEQYF. The CDR3 coding sequence is TGTGCCAGCGCATACAGGGGGCGGGACGAGCAGTACTTC.

This chain joins TRBV5-8 and TRBJ2-7; possibly TRBD2 for D (6 bases). The CDR3 is 14 amino acids. Trimming left V 2 bases short and J 2 bases short, with 11 bases between. Per the germline V gene, CDR1 is SGHTS and CDR2 is YDEGEE. CDR3 loop: CASSFLGEAYEQYF. For the CDR3, the DNA is TGTGCCAGCAGCTTTTTAGGGGAGGCCTACGAGCAGTACTTC.

The chain employs TRBV13 and TRBJ1-1; D might be TRBD1 (5 bases). Germline assignment: CDR1 PRHDT and CDR2 FYEKMQ (reference sequence). The CDR3 loop spans 13 amino acids. V gave up 5 bases and J gave up 3 bases, with 10 bases separating them. CDR3 bases: TGTGCCAGCAGCGGTATGGGGCACACTGAAGCTTTCTTT. It specifies CASSGMGHTEAFF.

This chain connects TRBV27 to TRBJ1-3; perhaps TRBD1 as D (6 bases). The CDR3 consists of 16 residues. Trimming left V 0 bases short and J 5 bases short, with 14 bases between. CDR1 and CDR2 (germline): MNHEY, SMNVEV (reference sequence). In nucleotides, the CDR3 is TGTGCCAGCAGTTTATCTGAACCGGGACATAGAAACACCATATATTTT. This gives the protein CASSLSEPGHRNTIYF.

The chain links TRBV3-1 (or the pseudogene TRBV3-2) to TRBJ2-3; D perhaps matches TRBD2 (5 bases). Germline assignment: CDR1 LGHDT and CDR2 YNNKEL (reference sequence). This CDR3 comprises 13 residues. Trimming took off 0 bases at V and 5 bases at J, with 6 bases between the two ends. CDR3 in DNA: TGTGCCAGCAGCCAAGATGAGGGAGATACGCAGTATTTT. This translates into CASSQDEGDTQYF.

The CDR3 DNA follows: TGTGCCAGCAGTGCCCTTGGAGGGGCTTGGGAAAAACTGTTTTTT. Translating gives CASSALGGAWEKLFF. The J gene is TRBJ1-4, the V gene TRBV25-1; tentatively, D is TRBD1 (5 bases). The CDR3 is 15 amino acids. V lost 4 bases and J lost 8, with 17 bases in between. The germline V gene encodes CDR1 MGHDK and CDR2 SYGVNS.

The V call is TRBV28, the J call TRBJ2-7, with TRBD1 identical over 9 bases. Germline lookup yields CDR1 MDHEN and CDR2 SYDVKM. The CDR3 spans 17 residues. Trimming cost V 4 bases and J 5 bases; bases outside gene matches: 15. The CDR3 sequence: CASSYIVGQGSSHEQYF. As DNA, the CDR3 is TGTGCCAGCAGTTATATTGTGGGACAGGGAAGTTCCCACGAGCAGTACTTC.

The chain uses TRBV6-1 and TRBJ2-7; D unclear. The CDR3 is 12 amino acids. CDR1 and CDR2 from the germline V gene are MNHNS and SASEGT. Trimming took 3 bases from V and 1 from J, leaving 4 bases between them. The CDR3 DNA reads TGTGCCAGCAGTGATCCTTCCTACGAGCAGTACTTC. This translates into CASSDPSYEQYF.